Listed below are T cell receptor beta chains from one sample, sequenced in a study of early T cells in non-severe SARS-CoV-2 infection. TCRdb re-analysed the 5' RACE reads in MiXCR, keeping a single row per CDR3 protein. The sample yields tens of thousands of distinct CDR3 sequences, around 6% seen once. Specimen: whole blood. These receptors were obtained from an adult who was a healthcare worker with PCR-confirmed SARS-CoV-2 infection or an uninfected control (not recorded which). CDR3s include the opening cysteine and the closing phenylalanine or tryptophan. The order of the fields is clone size, D gene, V gene, J gene, CDR3 DNA, CDR3 protein. The D gene is left open where the match is weak. Size is omitted from some rows. Given values are once, few, many or a class for expanded clones.

>-|-|TRBV3-1|TRBJ1-1
TGTGCCAGCAGCCAAGTGAACACTGAAGCTTTCTTT
CASSQVNTEAFF
>many|-|TRBV30|TRBJ2-2
TGTGCCTGGAGTCGGGACTCCCCGAGAACCGGGGAGCTGTTTTTT
CAWSRDSPRTGELFF
>-|TRBD1|TRBV7-9|TRBJ2-1
TGTGCCAGCAGCTCCCAGGGACAGGGGGGTGAGCAGTTCTTC
CASSSQGQGGEQFF
>many|-|TRBV7-9|TRBJ1-5
TGTGCCAGCAGCTTAGTATGGCAGGACAATAGCAATCAGCCCCAGCATTTT
CASSLVWQDNSNQPQHF
>-|-|TRBV29-1|TRBJ2-3
TGCAGCGCTCCCCTTCGACCTCATACGCAGTATTTT
CSAPLRPHTQYF
>-|TRBD2|TRBV4-3|TRBJ2-3
TGCGCCAGCAGCCAAGACTCCCTAGCGGGGGTTAACACAGATACGCAGTATTTT
CASSQDSLAGVNTDTQYF
>-|-|TRBV7-9|TRBJ2-2
TGTGCCAGCAGCACCAGAAACACCGGGGAGCTGTTTTTT
CASSTRNTGELFF
>many|TRBD2|TRBV7-2|TRBJ2-7
TGTGCCAGCAGCAAAACTAGCGGGAGCCCCTACGAGCAGTACTTC
CASSKTSGSPYEQYF
>many|-|TRBV6-5|TRBJ2-5
TGTGCCAGCAGTCAGCAGGGAACGGGGATGGAGACCCAGTACTTC
CASSQQGTGMETQYF
>many|-|TRBV7-8|TRBJ2-7
TGTGCCAGCAGCTTAGGGGCAGGGTCCTACGAGCAGTACTTC
CASSLGAGSYEQYF
>many|TRBD2|TRBV2|TRBJ2-3
TGTGCCAGCAGTACGGGCGTAGCGGGAGGACGAGATACGCAGTATTTT
CASSTGVAGGRDTQYF
>many|-|TRBV20-1|TRBJ2-7
TGCAGTGCTAGTAATAGCTACGAGCAGTACTTC
CSASNSYEQYF
>many|-|TRBV7-2|TRBJ1-3
TGTGCCAGCAGCTTAGGGGACGGAGGGGGAAACACCATATATTTT
CASSLGDGGGNTIYF
>many|TRBD1|TRBV6-6|TRBJ1-2
TGTGCCGCCAGATCAGGGGGTAACCGGCCTAACTATGGCTACACCTTC
CAARSGGNRPNYGYTF
>few|-|TRBV5-1|TRBJ2-5
TGCGCCAGCAGCTTGGGCGAGCGGACCCAGTACTTC
CASSLGERTQYF
>many|-|TRBV11-2|TRBJ1-1
TGTGCCAGCAGCTTAAGGTTGGCGGGAGCTTTCTTT
CASSLRLAGAFF
>few|TRBD1|TRBV4-1|TRBJ2-3
TGCGCCAGCAGCCATCCGACAGGGGCCGGCACAGATACGCAGTATTTT
CASSHPTGAGTDTQYF